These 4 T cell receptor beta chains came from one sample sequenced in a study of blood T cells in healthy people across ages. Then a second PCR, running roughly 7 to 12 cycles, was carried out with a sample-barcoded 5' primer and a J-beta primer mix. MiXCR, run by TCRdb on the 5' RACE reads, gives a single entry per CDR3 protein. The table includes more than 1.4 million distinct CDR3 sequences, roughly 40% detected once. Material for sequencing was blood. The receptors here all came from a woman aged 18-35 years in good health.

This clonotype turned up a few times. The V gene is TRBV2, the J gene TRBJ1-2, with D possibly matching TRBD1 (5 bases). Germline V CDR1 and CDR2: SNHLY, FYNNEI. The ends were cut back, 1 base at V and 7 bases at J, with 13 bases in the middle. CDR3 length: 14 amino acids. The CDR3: CASSEEGGQGGYTF. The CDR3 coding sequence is TGTGCCAGCAGTGAAGAGGGTGGGCAGGGTGGCTACACCTTC.

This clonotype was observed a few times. CDR3 region: CASQGGPPSYNEQFF. The CDR3 region has the DNA TGTGCCAGTCAGGGCGGGCCACCATCCTACAATGAGCAGTTCTTC. The chain uses TRBV25-1 and TRBJ2-1, with D perhaps assigned TRBD1 or TRBD2 (5 bases each). CDR1 is MGHDK and CDR2 is SYGVNS in the germline V gene. Trimming removed 9 bases from V and 1 base from J, with 16 bases in between. The length of the CDR3 is 15 residues. The full variable domain, with the rest looked up from reference TRBV25-1 and TRBJ2-1, is EADIYQTPRYLVIGTGKKITLECSQTMGHDKMYWYQQDPGMELHLIHYSYGVNSTEKGDLSSESTVSRIRTEHFPLTLESARPSHTSQYLCASQGGPPSYNEQFFGPGTRLTVL.

The CDR3 reads CASRRTGVGNEQYF. CDR3 nucleotide sequence: TGCGCCAGCAGAAGGACAGGGGTGGGCAATGAGCAGTACTTC. The chain recombines TRBV5-1 with TRBJ2-7, with 9 positions matching TRBD1. V lost 5 bases to trimming and J lost 7 bases; unmatched junction nucleotides: 10. The CDR3 consists of 14 residues. In germline, CDR1 is SGHRS, CDR2 YFSETQ. The whole variable domain, remainder taken from reference TRBV5-1 and TRBJ2-7, is KAGVTQTPRYLIKTRGQQVTLSCSPISGHRSVSWYQQTPGQGLQFLFEYFSETQRNKGNFPGRFSGRQFSNSRSEMNVSTLELGDSALYLCASRRTGVGNEQYFGPGTRLTVT.

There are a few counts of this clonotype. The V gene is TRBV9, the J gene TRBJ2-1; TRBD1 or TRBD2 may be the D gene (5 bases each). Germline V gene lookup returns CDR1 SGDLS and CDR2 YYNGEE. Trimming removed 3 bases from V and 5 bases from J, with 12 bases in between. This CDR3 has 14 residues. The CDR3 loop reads CASSGNWGNNEQFF. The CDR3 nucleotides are TGTGCCAGCAGCGGAAACTGGGGGAACAATGAGCAGTTCTTC.